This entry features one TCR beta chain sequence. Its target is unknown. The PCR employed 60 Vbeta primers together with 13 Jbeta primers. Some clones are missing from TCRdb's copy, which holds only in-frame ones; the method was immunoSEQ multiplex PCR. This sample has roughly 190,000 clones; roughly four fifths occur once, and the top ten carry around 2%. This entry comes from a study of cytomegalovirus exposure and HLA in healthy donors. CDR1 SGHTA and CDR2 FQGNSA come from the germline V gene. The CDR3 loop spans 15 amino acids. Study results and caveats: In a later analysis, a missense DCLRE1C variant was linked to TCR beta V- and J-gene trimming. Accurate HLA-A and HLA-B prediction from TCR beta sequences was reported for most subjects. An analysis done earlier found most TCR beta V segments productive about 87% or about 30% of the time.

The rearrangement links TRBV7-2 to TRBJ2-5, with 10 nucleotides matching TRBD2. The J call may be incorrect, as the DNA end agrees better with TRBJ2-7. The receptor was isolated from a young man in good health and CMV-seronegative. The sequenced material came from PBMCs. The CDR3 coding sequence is TGTGCCAGCAGCTCAACGGGACTAGCGAGTGACGAGCAGTACTTC. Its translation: CASSSTGLASDEQYF.